These 31 T cell receptor beta chains originate from one sample sequenced in a study of T cells in women clearing cervical HPV infection. Here immunoSEQ multiplex PCR was the method, and the copy in TCRdb shows in-frame clones only, minus some. The sample's table shows around 30,000 clones. The sample consisted of blood buffy coat. The receptors were sampled from a woman aged 18-69 years with a cervical HPV16 infection that either progressed to CIN3+ or cleared (not recorded which).

Comments on this clone: The CDR3 is cut off 3 residues early in the read; its end comes from the germline J gene. The chain employs TRBV2 and TRBJ2-3; D uncertain. Germline CDR1 is SNHLY and CDR2 is FYNNEI. This CDR3 has 14 residues. The CDR3 sequence is CASGTQSAIGPQYF. The CDR3 bases that were read are TGTGCCAGCGGAACACAGAGTGCTATAGGGCCG.

Turning to this clone: The read ends 3 residues before the CDR3 terminus; that terminus is restored from the germline J gene. The gene calls are TRBV20-1 and TRBJ2-5; 8 bases match TRBD1. Germline V CDR1 and CDR2: DFQATT, SNEGSKA (reference sequence). This CDR3 is 14 amino acids long. V was clipped by 3 bases and J by 3 bases; unmatched bases: 6. The CDR3 reads CSASHSDREETQYF. The covered CDR3 bases are TGCAGTGCTAGTCATTCGGACAGGGAAGAGACC.

Concerning this clone itself: The observed sequence ends 3 residues before the CDR3 terminus, with the missing tail filled in from the germline J gene. The chain carries TRBV6-2 or TRBV6-3 and TRBJ2-7, with TRBD1 as a possible D gene (5 bases). Between the trimmed V and J ends, which lost 5 bases and 0 bases, there was a span of 17 bases. Looked up from germline, CDR1 is MNHEY and CDR2 is SVGEGT. The CDR3 consists of 16 residues. Incomplete CDR3 DNA: TGTGCCAGCAGTCCTCATCCAGACAGCCTCTCCTACGAG. This translates into CASSPHPDSLSYE. The full CDR3 is CASSPHPDSLSYEQYF.

For this clone: The read finishes 3 residues shy of the CDR3 end, and the germline J gene is used to complete it. This chain uses TRBV18 with TRBJ2-2; TRBD1 agrees at 7 bases. The CDR3 runs to 13 residues. Losses at the gene ends were 3 bases for V and 6 bases for J; bases not matched to a gene: 1. CDR1 and CDR2 (germline): KGHSH, LQKENI. Here the CDR3 reads CASSPQGAGELFF. The DNA read from the CDR3 is TGTGCCAGCTCACCTCAGGGGGCCGGGGAG. The full variable domain, with the rest looked up from reference TRBV18 and TRBJ2-2, is NAGVMQNPRHLVRRRGQEARLRCSPMKGHSHVYWYRQLPEEGLKFMVYLQKENIIDESGMPKERFSAEFPKEGPSILRIQQVVRGDSAAYFCASSPQGAGELFFGEGSRLTVL.

With regard to this clone: The observed sequence ends 3 residues before the CDR3 terminus, with the missing tail filled in from the germline J gene. This rearrangement joins TRBV29-1 to TRBJ2-7; 7 bases line up with TRBD1. Trimming removed 6 bases from V and 1 base from J; junction bases left unmatched: 6. Germline CDR1 and CDR2: SQVTM and ANQGSEA. The CDR3 length is 13 residues. The CDR3 is CSVRWDSSYEQYF. Partial CDR3 DNA: TGCAGCGTGAGATGGGACAGTTCCTACGAG.

As for this clone: Sequencing ends 3 residues short of the CDR3 end; the germline J gene provides the rest. The V call is TRBV6-1, the J call TRBJ2-3; 8 nucleotides line up with TRBD2. Germline lookup yields CDR1 MNHNS and CDR2 SASEGT. This CDR3 spans 18 amino acids. This CDR3 reads CASSEYGTGGLLEETQYF. The CDR3 DNA, read in part, is TGTGCCAGCAGTGAATATGGGACGGGGGGGCTCCTAGAAGAGACG.

Comments on this clone: The read terminates 3 residues ahead of where the CDR3 ends, so the germline J gene completes it. This chain uses TRBV10-3 with TRBJ1-1; D is perhaps TRBD1 (6 bases). This CDR3 comprises 14 residues. Germline V gene lookup returns CDR1 ENHRY and CDR2 SYGVKD. The V gene lost 6 bases and the J gene lost 5 bases, with 16 bases spanning the gap. The CDR3 loop is CAISRDKLRTEAFF. The CDR3 bases that were read are TGTGCCATCAGCCGGGACAAATTGAGAACTGAA.

About this clone itself: Read data end 3 residues before the CDR3 end; the end is taken from the germline J gene. This sequence joins TRBV7-9 and TRBJ2-3; 8 bases agree with TRBD2. Germline loops: CDR1 SEHNR, CDR2 FQNEAQ (reference sequence). The CDR3 has 15 residues. J lost 8 bases, V lost 5 bases, and 12 bases had no gene match. The sequenced CDR3 bases are TGTGCCAGCAGCCCTCGGGGACTAGGTCACCGTACG. It codes for CASSPRGLGHRT. The entire CDR3 protein reads CASSPRGLGHRTQYF.

As to this clone: The missing CDR3 end, 3 residues past where the read stops, is filled in from the germline J gene. The V and J genes are TRBV5-1 and TRBJ2-2, with TRBD2 matching 7 bases. Looked up from germline, CDR1 is SGHRS and CDR2 is YFSETQ. CDR3 length: 16 amino acids. This chain's CDR3 is CASSLGPGRVSSPLFF. The covered CDR3 bases are TGCGCCAGCAGCTTGGGCCCAGGGAGGGTTAGCTCACCG.

A word on this clone: The CDR3 end is not reached by the read, which stops 3 residues before it; the germline J gene fills it in. This chain links TRBV30 with TRBJ2-2; 8 nucleotides line up with TRBD2. CDR1 is GTSNPN, CDR2 SVGIG, per germline (reference sequence). Unmatched junction bases numbered 11, after V lost 3 bases and J lost 5 bases. The CDR3 is made up of 16 amino acids. CDR3 region: CAWRQTTGTRTGELFF. CDR3 DNA, as far as it was read: TGTGCCTGGAGGCAAACCACCGGGACTAGAACCGGGGAG.

In regard to this clone: The read terminates 3 residues before the CDR3 end, so the remaining end is supplied by the germline J gene. The J gene is TRBJ2-7, the V gene TRBV10-3; no clear D gene. The CDR3 consists of 14 residues. CDR1 and CDR2 (germline): ENHRY, SYGVKD. The V end was cut by 5 bases, the J end by 0 bases, with 11 bases between. The CDR3 here is CAISQQLSSYEQYF. Partial CDR3 DNA: TGTGCCATCAGTCAACAGCTTTCCTCCTACGAG.

Worth noting for this clone: Read coverage stops 3 residues before the CDR3 terminus; the germline J gene supplies the remainder. This sequence joins TRBV5-1 and TRBJ2-3; 15 nucleotides align to TRBD2. Germline assignment: CDR1 SGHRS and CDR2 YFSETQ. The CDR3 contains 17 residues. J gave up 2 bases and V 4 bases, and 5 bases lay outside the gene matches. Incomplete CDR3 DNA: TGCGCCAGCAGCCCGGGACTAGCGGGGGGATCCACAGATACG. This codes for CASSPGLAGGSTDT. The whole CDR3 is CASSPGLAGGSTDTQYF.

On this clone: The read ends 3 residues early relative to the CDR3; the germline J gene fills the gap. The J gene is TRBJ2-5, the V gene TRBV20-1; D unclear. The V gene's germline CDR1 is DFQATT and CDR2 SNEGSKA (reference sequence). V gave up 0 bases and J gave up 4 bases, with 9 bases separating them. The CDR3 runs 13 residues. The part of the CDR3 DNA that was read is TGCAGTGCTAGAGATCAACTCCCAGAGACC. Its translation: CSARDQLPET. The full CDR3 sequence reads CSARDQLPETQYF.

With respect to this clone: Read data end 3 residues before the CDR3 end; the end is taken from the germline J gene. V is TRBV20-1 and J is TRBJ2-1; unclear D gene. Germline CDR1 is DFQATT and CDR2 is SNEGSKA (reference sequence). This CDR3 comprises 11 residues. V dropped 4 bases and J dropped 7 bases, with 8 bases sitting between them. CDR3 amino acids: CSATRSNEQFF. The sequenced part of the CDR3 DNA is TGCAGTGCTACTAGGTCGAATGAG.

On this clone: Germline and junction disagree at one end, which may indicate a read error. The sequenced fragment ends 3 residues before the CDR3 boundary, so the rest is inferred from the germline J gene. J is TRBJ2-3 and V is TRBV7-9; D not resolved. The germline V gene encodes CDR1 SEHNR and CDR2 FQNEAQ (reference sequence). CDR3 length: 15 residues. CDR3 sequence reads: CPSSLSIALPPTQYF. The sequenced part of the CDR3 DNA is TGTCCCAGCAGCTTATCAATAGCCCTGCCCCCTACG.

Turning to this clone: With the read ending 3 residues before the CDR3 end, the germline J gene is used to fill in that end. The chain couples TRBV5-6 to TRBJ2-3; 10 nucleotides align to TRBD1. V trimming: 3 bases; J trimming: 6 bases; junction bases outside the gene matches: 4. The CDR3 loop spans 14 amino acids. Germline CDR1 and CDR2: SGHDT and YYEEEE. CDR3 DNA (partial): TGTGCCAGCAGCTCGGACAGGGGGGCTGATACG. Protein sequence: CASSSDRGADT. The CDR3 reads in full as CASSSDRGADTQYF. The full variable domain, rest sourced from reference TRBV5-6 and TRBJ2-3, is DAGVTQSPTHLIKTRGQQVTLRCSPKSGHDTVSWYQQALGQGPQFIFQYYEEEERQRGNFPDRFSGHQFPNYSSELNVNALLLGDSALYLCASSSDRGADTQYFGPGTRLTVL.

Comment on this clone: The sequence runs out 3 residues before the end of the CDR3; the remainder is reconstructed from the germline J gene. J is TRBJ2-1 and V is TRBV30; D unclear. This CDR3 has 12 amino acids. Trimming removed 8 bases from V and 4 bases from J, with 12 bases in between. CDR1 and CDR2 from the germline V gene are GTSNPN and SVGIG (reference sequence). This CDR3 reads CAGILVYNEQFF. The CDR3 DNA, read in part, is TGTGCCGGGATCCTAGTATACAATGAG.

Concerning this clone: The CDR3 end is not reached by the read, which stops 3 residues before it; the germline J gene fills it in. J is TRBJ1-2 and V is TRBV30; no reliable D call. Germline V gene lookup returns CDR1 GTSNPN and CDR2 SVGIG (reference sequence). The CDR3 runs to 13 residues. CDR3 DNA (partial): TGTGCCTGGAGTGTAACTAGCGGGATGGAC. Translated, it gives CAWSVTSGMD. The whole CDR3 protein reads CAWSVTSGMDYTF.

As concerns this clone: The read gets to within 3 residues of the CDR3 end, and the germline J gene fills in the rest. The chain couples TRBV20-1 to TRBJ2-3; 10 bases agree with TRBD1. The CDR3 totals 15 residues. The J segment lost 0 bases and the V segment lost 7 bases, leaving 7 bases of the junction unmatched. The V gene's germline CDR1 is DFQATT and CDR2 SNEGSKA (reference sequence). The CDR3 loop reads CSGQGQGISTDTQYF. Partial CDR3 DNA: TGCAGTGGACAGGGACAGGGGATTAGCACAGATACG.

The CDR3 DNA, read in part, is TGTGCCAGCAGTGAAGCCGGGTACGAG. It codes for CASSEAGYE. The entire CDR3 sequence reads CASSEAGYEQYF. The chain joins TRBV2 to TRBJ2-7; D remains ambiguous. With the read ending 3 residues before the CDR3 end, the germline J gene is used to fill in that end. Per germline, CDR1 SNHLY and CDR2 FYNNEI. This CDR3 contains 12 residues. Trimming took 0 bases from V and 4 from J, leaving 4 bases between them.

As for this clone: The read finishes 3 residues shy of the CDR3 end, and the germline J gene is used to complete it. The V gene is TRBV11-3, the J gene TRBJ1-4; 7 bases are shared with TRBD1. V dropped 8 bases and J dropped 4; count of bases not matched to a gene: 7. CDR1 is SGHNT and CDR2 is YENEEA in the germline V gene. The CDR3 extends over 14 amino acids. The CDR3 is CASAGTALNEKLFF. CDR3 DNA (partial): TGTGCCAGCGCCGGGACAGCCCTTAATGAAAAA.

A note on this clone: The read terminates 3 residues before the CDR3 end, so the remaining end is supplied by the germline J gene. The rearrangement joins TRBV14 to TRBJ2-2; the D call may be TRBD1 or TRBD2 (5 bases each). This CDR3 comprises 14 residues. The germline CDR1 and CDR2 sequences are SGHDN and FVKESK. CDR3 DNA, as far as it was read: TGTGCCAGCAGCCTACCAGGGTTGGAGGAAAAG. Its protein product is CASSLPGLEEK. The whole CDR3 reads CASSLPGLEEKLFF.

On this clone: The junction differs from germline at one of its ends, possibly a read error. The sequenced fragment ends 3 residues before the CDR3 boundary, so the rest is inferred from the germline J gene. V gene TRBV4-2 combines with J gene TRBJ2-7; 7 positions match TRBD1. This CDR3 contains 14 residues. In germline, CDR1 is LGHNA, CDR2 YNFKEQ. The CDR3 loop is CASSQDTTGTEQYF. The CDR3 DNA, read in part, is TGCGCCAGCAGCCAAGATACGACAGGGACCGAG.

About this clone itself: Read coverage stops 3 residues before the CDR3 terminus; the germline J gene supplies the remainder. The chain combines TRBV10-2 with TRBJ2-2, with 8 bases lining up with TRBD1. V lost 11 bases and J lost 6; bases outside the gene matches: 17. The CDR3 spans 16 residues. CDR1 is WSHSY and CDR2 is SAAADI in the germline V gene. CDR3 amino acids: CASSQTGTGESGELFF. Incomplete CDR3 DNA: TGCGCCTCATCTCAGACCGGGACAGGAGAGTCCGGGGAG.

Concerning this clone: Mismatch with germline at one junction end may stem from a read error. The CDR3: CASSQDDEKLFF. The sequenced part of the CDR3 DNA is TGTGCTAGCAGCCAGGATGATGAAAAG. V gene TRBV7-7 combines with J gene TRBJ2-2, with D unclear. The read gets to within 3 residues of the CDR3 end, and the germline J gene fills in the rest. In germline, CDR1 is SSHAT, CDR2 FNYEAQ (reference sequence). There are 12 residues in the CDR3.

Turning to this clone: The missing CDR3 end, 3 residues past where the read stops, is filled in from the germline J gene. The chain has TRBV5-1 and TRBJ2-7; TRBD1 might be the D (5 bases). Germline lookup yields CDR1 SGHRS and CDR2 YFSETQ. Between the trimmed V and J ends, which lost 5 bases and 5 bases, there was a span of 11 bases. This CDR3 region has 12 residues. CDR3 DNA (partial): TGCGCCAGCAGGGGGCCGGACGACGAG. Its protein product is CASRGPDDE. The CDR3, in full, reads CASRGPDDEQYF. Variable domain in full (rest from reference TRBV5-1 and TRBJ2-7): KAGVTQTPRYLIKTRGQQVTLSCSPISGHRSVSWYQQTPGQGLQFLFEYFSETQRNKGNFPGRFSGRQFSNSRSEMNVSTLELGDSALYLCASRGPDDEQYFGPGTRLTVT.

A word on this clone: The sequence runs out 3 residues before the end of the CDR3; the remainder is reconstructed from the germline J gene. V is TRBV30 and J is TRBJ2-5, with no clear D. Germline assignment: CDR1 GTSNPN and CDR2 SVGIG (reference sequence). The CDR3 is 13 residues long. The germline V and J ends were trimmed by 1 base and 4 bases, with 10 bases remaining between them. CDR3 DNA, as far as it was read: TGTGCCTGGAGTGGATCCGGGTTAGAGACC. It codes for CAWSGSGLET. The CDR3, in full, reads CAWSGSGLETQYF.

CDR3 region: CAISRTGAAGANVLTF. The covered CDR3 bases are TGTGCCATCAGCAGGACAGGGGCCGCTGGGGCCAACGTC. This chain links TRBV10-3 with TRBJ2-6; the match to TRBD1 covers 9 bases. The read gets to within 3 residues of the CDR3 end, and the germline J gene fills in the rest. Unmatched junction bases numbered 5, after V lost 6 bases and J lost 2 bases. There are 16 residues in the CDR3. Germline values: CDR1 ENHRY, CDR2 SYGVKD.

A word on this clone: The CDR3 end falls 3 residues outside the read, so it is completed with the germline J gene. This chain uses TRBV20-1 with TRBJ2-5, with TRBD1 matching over 8 bases. The CDR3 is 16 amino acids. Germline V gene lookup returns CDR1 DFQATT and CDR2 SNEGSKA (reference sequence). V was clipped by 1 base and J by 4 bases; unmatched bases: 11. The sequenced part of the CDR3 DNA is TGCAGTGCTAGAGCCCTCAGGGGGCGGGTGGGAGAGACC. It specifies CSARALRGRVGET. From start to end, the CDR3 is CSARALRGRVGETQYF.

On this clone: The CDR3 end is not reached by the read, which stops 3 residues before it; the germline J gene fills it in. The chain combines TRBV19 with TRBJ2-4; no clear D gene. Germline V gene data show CDR1 as LNHDA and CDR2 as SQIVND (reference sequence). This CDR3 has 15 residues. Incomplete CDR3 DNA: TGTGCCAGTAGCCAACGGGTCGTCACCCACTATGGT. Amino acid sequence: CASSQRVVTHYG. The full CDR3 sequence reads CASSQRVVTHYGQYF.

For this clone: Coverage ceases 3 residues before the CDR3 finishes, and the germline J gene fills in the end. This chain connects TRBV20-1 to TRBJ2-7; D gene ambiguous. Trimming removed 3 bases from V and 4 bases from J, with 7 bases in between. CDR1 and CDR2 from the germline V gene are DFQATT and SNEGSKA (reference sequence). The CDR3 sequence is 11 residues long. CDR3 sequence: CSARLAYEQYF. Incomplete CDR3 DNA: TGCAGTGCTAGGTTAGCATACGAG.